Detailed here is one T cell receptor (beta chain). The CDR3 contains 12 residues. Germline loops: CDR1 LGHNT, CDR2 FRNRAP. Between the trimmed V and J ends, which lost 2 bases and 2 bases, there was a span of 3 bases. TCRdb reprocessed the RACE reads with MiXCR, giving one entry per CDR3 protein. Here the sample spans approximately 320,000 distinct CDR3 sequences, around 5.5% being singletons. Time point in this sample: pre-sensitization, week 0. Treatment indicated: therapeutic diphenylcyclopropenone sensitization with weekly scalp DPC. The sample originates from a study of human T cells and chemical hapten exposure. Study as a whole: Upper-back patch tests with 0.01% DPC were read at 6 days.

The chain uses TRBV12-5 and TRBJ2-5; D unclear. The sample consisted of whole blood, taken in connection with sensitization to the hapten diphenylcyclopropenone (DPC). This receptor was identified in a woman between 18 and 29 years old with alopecia areata. Some clones in this sample may be carry-over from other donors' samples. The CDR3 nucleotides are TGTGCTAGTGGTTTGACGCAAGAGACCCAGTACTTC. Translated: CASGLTQETQYF. The full variable domain, with the rest looked up from reference TRBV12-5 and TRBJ2-5, is DARVTQTPRHKVTEMGQEVTMRCQPILGHNTVFWYRQTMMQGLELLAYFRNRAPLDDSGMPKDRFSAEMPDATLATLKIQPSEPRDSAVYFCASGLTQETQYFGPGTRLLVL.